The rows below give T cell receptor beta chains drawn from one sample of a study of regulatory T cells in long-lasting Graves disease. TCRdb fed the multiplex PCR reads into MiXCR, producing one record per CDR3 protein. The sample includes about 660,000 distinct CDR3 sequences, about 32% of them seen just once. The sequencing here drew on peripheral blood mononuclear cells (PBMCs), taken when the disease was refractory, from a patient treated with antithyroid drugs. The receptors originated from a female donor with Graves disease. CDR3s include the opening cysteine and the closing phenylalanine or tryptophan. The D gene is left open where the match is weak. Where a row states a size, it is once, few, many or the class of an expanded clone; other rows omit it.

v_gene: TRBV19
abundance: few
j_gene: TRBJ2-2
d_gene: .
CDR3aa: CASSQKNTGELFF
CDR3nt: TGTGCCAGTAGTCAGAAGAACACCGGGGAGCTGTTTTTT

v_gene: TRBV28
abundance: few
j_gene: TRBJ2-7
d_gene: TRBD1
CDR3aa: CASIQRAGQEASYEQYF
CDR3nt: TGTGCCAGCATCCAACGTGCGGGACAGGAGGCTTCCTACGAGCAGTACTTC

v_gene: TRBV14
abundance: .
j_gene: TRBJ2-3
d_gene: TRBD1
CDR3aa: CASSHPSGQGYTDTQYF
CDR3nt: TGTGCCAGCAGCCACCCCAGCGGACAGGGCTACACAGATACGCAGTATTTT

v_gene: TRBV28
abundance: .
j_gene: TRBJ1-3
d_gene: .
CDR3aa: CASTLGGTGNTIYF
CDR3nt: TGTGCCAGCACCCTGGGGGGCACTGGAAACACCATATATTTT

v_gene: TRBV6-2/TRBV6-3
abundance: many
j_gene: TRBJ1-1
d_gene: TRBD1
CDR3aa: CASSEKGQGASEAFF
CDR3nt: TGTGCCAGCAGTGAAAAGGGACAGGGCGCGTCTGAAGCTTTCTTT

v_gene: TRBV28
abundance: many
j_gene: TRBJ1-2
d_gene: TRBD1
CDR3aa: CASSAGTAPHGYTF
CDR3nt: TGTGCCAGCAGTGCCGGGACAGCACCTCATGGCTACACCTTC

v_gene: TRBV4-1
abundance: .
j_gene: TRBJ1-2
d_gene: .
CDR3aa: CASSQVGGVRNYGYTF
CDR3nt: TGCGCCAGCAGCCAAGTCGGGGGGGTCCGGAACTATGGCTACACCTTC

v_gene: TRBV12-3/TRBV12-4
abundance: .
j_gene: TRBJ1-2
d_gene: .
CDR3aa: CASGDSANYGYTF
CDR3nt: TGTGCCAGCGGGGACTCGGCTAACTATGGCTACACCTTC

v_gene: TRBV2
abundance: many
j_gene: TRBJ2-5
d_gene: TRBD2
CDR3aa: CASCGGEREPETQYF
CDR3nt: TGTGCCAGCTGCGGTGGAGAGCGGGAGCCGGAGACCCAGTACTTC

v_gene: TRBV13
abundance: .
j_gene: TRBJ2-6
d_gene: .
CDR3aa: CASSFGSGSPGANVLTF
CDR3nt: TGTGCCAGCAGCTTCGGGAGTGGTTCCCCTGGGGCCAACGTCCTGACTTTC

v_gene: TRBV11-2
abundance: .
j_gene: TRBJ2-7
d_gene: .
CDR3aa: CASSLDFNEQYF
CDR3nt: TGTGCCAGCAGCTTAGATTTCAACGAGCAGTACTTC

v_gene: TRBV3-1
abundance: few
j_gene: TRBJ2-7
d_gene: .
CDR3aa: CASSPGRNSYEQYF
CDR3nt: TGTGCCAGCAGCCCCGGACGGAACTCCTACGAGCAGTACTTC

v_gene: TRBV30
abundance: few
j_gene: TRBJ2-5
d_gene: .
CDR3aa: CAWSRQLETQYF
CDR3nt: TGTGCCTGGAGCAGGCAACTAGAGACCCAGTACTTC

v_gene: TRBV7-9
abundance: few
j_gene: TRBJ1-2
d_gene: TRBD1
CDR3aa: CASSSTSHGQGDYGYTF
CDR3nt: TGTGCCAGCAGCTCTACCTCCCACGGACAGGGAGACTATGGCTACACCTTC

v_gene: TRBV12-3/TRBV12-4
abundance: many
j_gene: TRBJ2-2
d_gene: TRBD2
CDR3aa: CASRLASGPTGELFF
CDR3nt: TGTGCCAGCAGGCTCGCTAGCGGCCCCACCGGGGAGCTGTTTTTT

v_gene: TRBV12-3/TRBV12-4
abundance: many
j_gene: TRBJ1-1
d_gene: .
CDR3aa: CASSLGSQGNTEAFF
CDR3nt: TGTGCCAGCAGTTTAGGAAGCCAGGGGAACACTGAAGCTTTCTTT

v_gene: TRBV7-8
abundance: few
j_gene: TRBJ1-5
d_gene: .
CDR3aa: CASSRWGQGDQPQHF
CDR3nt: TGTGCCAGCAGTAGGTGGGGCCAGGGTGACCAGCCCCAGCATTTT

v_gene: TRBV29-1
abundance: .
j_gene: TRBJ1-2
d_gene: TRBD1
CDR3aa: CSVYGDRKGYGYTF
CDR3nt: TGCAGCGTTTACGGGGACAGGAAAGGGTATGGCTACACCTTC

v_gene: TRBV5-1
abundance: .
j_gene: TRBJ1-1
d_gene: .
CDR3aa: CASSLERQGFTEAFF
CDR3nt: TGCGCCAGCAGCTTGGAGAGGCAGGGATTCACTGAAGCTTTCTTT

v_gene: TRBV10-3
abundance: once
j_gene: TRBJ1-6
d_gene: .
CDR3aa: CAISESDRLSPLHF
CDR3nt: TGTGCCATCAGTGAGTCGGACCGCTTGTCACCCCTCCACTTT

v_gene: TRBV2
abundance: .
j_gene: TRBJ2-6
d_gene: .
CDR3aa: CASRGLGANVLTF
CDR3nt: TGTGCCAGCAGGGGGCTTGGGGCCAACGTCCTGACTTTC

v_gene: TRBV5-5
abundance: .
j_gene: TRBJ2-5
d_gene: TRBD1
CDR3aa: CASSFNPGQGVETQYF
CDR3nt: TGTGCCAGCAGCTTCAATCCGGGACAGGGAGTCGAGACCCAGTACTTC

v_gene: TRBV4-1
abundance: few
j_gene: TRBJ1-1
d_gene: .
CDR3aa: CASSQEWNRDTEAFF
CDR3nt: TGCGCCAGCAGCCAAGAGTGGAACAGGGACACTGAAGCTTTCTTT

v_gene: TRBV7-9
abundance: few
j_gene: TRBJ1-1
d_gene: .
CDR3aa: CASSLARAGSPRRTEAFF
CDR3nt: TGTGCCAGCAGCTTAGCGCGGGCAGGGAGCCCCAGAAGAACTGAAGCTTTCTTT

v_gene: TRBV13
abundance: .
j_gene: TRBJ1-2
d_gene: .
CDR3aa: CASSLYTHRENGYTF
CDR3nt: TGTGCCAGCAGCTTATACACTCACAGGGAAAATGGCTACACCTTC

v_gene: TRBV19
abundance: .
j_gene: TRBJ1-1
d_gene: .
CDR3aa: CASSIDLDTEAFF
CDR3nt: TGTGCCAGTAGTATAGATCTGGACACTGAAGCTTTCTTT

v_gene: TRBV7-9
abundance: .
j_gene: TRBJ2-5
d_gene: TRBD1
CDR3aa: CASSFVRTGGGGLETQYF
CDR3nt: TGTGCCAGCAGCTTCGTCAGGACAGGGGGCGGCGGTTTAGAGACCCAGTACTTC

v_gene: TRBV25-1
abundance: few
j_gene: TRBJ2-6
d_gene: .
CDR3aa: CASSGPVVRSSGANVLTF
CDR3nt: TGTGCCAGCAGTGGACCGGTGGTCAGATCCTCTGGGGCCAACGTCCTGACTTTC

v_gene: TRBV12-3/TRBV12-4
abundance: few
j_gene: TRBJ1-5
d_gene: .
CDR3aa: CASSVVQGPNQPQHF
CDR3nt: TGTGCCAGCAGTGTAGTTCAGGGACCCAATCAGCCCCAGCATTTT

v_gene: TRBV28
abundance: many
j_gene: TRBJ1-1
d_gene: .
CDR3aa: CASSPPWTDKAFF
CDR3nt: TGTGCCAGCAGTCCACCATGGACGGACAAAGCTTTCTTT

v_gene: TRBV5-1
abundance: .
j_gene: TRBJ1-5
d_gene: TRBD1
CDR3aa: CASSNGQDNQPQHF
CDR3nt: TGCGCCAGCAGCAATGGACAGGATAATCAGCCCCAGCATTTT

v_gene: TRBV5-1
abundance: .
j_gene: TRBJ1-5
d_gene: .
CDR3aa: CASSLGEGRDQPQHF
CDR3nt: TGCGCCAGCAGCTTGGGGGAGGGAAGAGATCAGCCCCAGCATTTT

v_gene: TRBV12-3/TRBV12-4
abundance: .
j_gene: TRBJ1-4
d_gene: .
CDR3aa: CASSLPSGEKLFF
CDR3nt: TGTGCCAGCAGTCTGCCGAGCGGTGAAAAACTGTTTTTT

v_gene: TRBV6-9
abundance: few
j_gene: TRBJ1-2
d_gene: .
CDR3aa: CASSYSPTGLNYGYTF
CDR3nt: TGTGCCAGCAGTTACTCTCCGACAGGTCTAAACTATGGCTACACCTTC

v_gene: TRBV2
abundance: many
j_gene: TRBJ1-1
d_gene: .
CDR3aa: CASSAQGHDTEAFF
CDR3nt: TGTGCCAGCAGTGCTCAGGGGCATGACACTGAAGCTTTCTTT

v_gene: TRBV2
abundance: few
j_gene: TRBJ1-1
d_gene: .
CDR3aa: CASSYRVGATEAFF
CDR3nt: TGTGCCAGCAGCTACAGGGTCGGTGCCACTGAAGCTTTCTTT

v_gene: TRBV18
abundance: many
j_gene: TRBJ1-1
d_gene: .
CDR3aa: CASSPIGGGTEAFF
CDR3nt: TGTGCCAGCTCACCGATAGGTGGTGGCACTGAAGCTTTCTTT

v_gene: TRBV7-3
abundance: .
j_gene: TRBJ2-7
d_gene: .
CDR3aa: CASSLKYRDEQYF
CDR3nt: TGTGCCAGCAGCTTAAAGTATAGGGACGAGCAGTACTTC

v_gene: TRBV12-3/TRBV12-4
abundance: .
j_gene: TRBJ2-5
d_gene: .
CDR3aa: CASSFPNRNQETQYF
CDR3nt: TGTGCCAGCAGTTTTCCGAACCGGAACCAAGAGACCCAGTACTTC

v_gene: TRBV2
abundance: few
j_gene: TRBJ1-1
d_gene: TRBD1
CDR3aa: CASSTNPGQGLNTEAFF
CDR3nt: TGTGCCAGCAGCACAAACCCGGGACAGGGATTGAACACTGAAGCTTTCTTT

v_gene: TRBV3-1
abundance: .
j_gene: TRBJ2-1
d_gene: TRBD2
CDR3aa: CASSQEGSGPWGRKQFF
CDR3nt: TGTGCCAGCAGCCAAGAGGGTAGCGGGCCTTGGGGTCGTAAGCAGTTCTTC

v_gene: TRBV7-4
abundance: few
j_gene: TRBJ2-7
d_gene: TRBD1
CDR3aa: CASSYRGTTYEQYF
CDR3nt: TGTGCCAGCAGCTACAGGGGTACCACCTACGAGCAGTACTTC

v_gene: TRBV20-1
abundance: few
j_gene: TRBJ1-5
d_gene: TRBD1
CDR3aa: CSAREPTGGAGNQPQHF
CDR3nt: TGCAGTGCTAGAGAACCAACAGGGGGCGCCGGCAATCAGCCCCAGCATTTT

v_gene: TRBV2
abundance: many
j_gene: TRBJ1-4
d_gene: TRBD1
CDR3aa: CASRHRGRGEKLFF
CDR3nt: TGTGCCAGCAGGCACAGGGGGCGAGGTGAAAAACTGTTTTTT

v_gene: TRBV7-9
abundance: .
j_gene: TRBJ2-7
d_gene: .
CDR3aa: CASSSRQSLTPYEQYF
CDR3nt: TGTGCCAGCAGCTCCCGACAGAGTCTAACACCCTACGAGCAGTACTTC

v_gene: TRBV5-1
abundance: few
j_gene: TRBJ1-5
d_gene: .
CDR3aa: CASSLEGPQPQHF
CDR3nt: TGCGCCAGCAGCTTGGAAGGTCCTCAGCCCCAGCATTTT

v_gene: TRBV6-1
abundance: few
j_gene: TRBJ2-2
d_gene: TRBD1
CDR3aa: CASRLGTATLSTGELFF
CDR3nt: TGTGCCAGCAGACTAGGGACAGCCACTCTTTCCACCGGGGAGCTGTTTTTT

v_gene: TRBV6-1
abundance: .
j_gene: TRBJ1-1
d_gene: .
CDR3aa: CASSPRLPEAFF
CDR3nt: TGTGCCAGCAGTCCCAGACTGCCTGAAGCTTTCTTT

v_gene: TRBV10-3
abundance: .
j_gene: TRBJ2-1
d_gene: .
CDR3aa: CAISESKGGSKDEQFF
CDR3nt: TGTGCCATCAGTGAGTCGAAAGGGGGGTCGAAGGATGAGCAGTTCTTC

v_gene: TRBV28
abundance: many
j_gene: TRBJ1-2
d_gene: .
CDR3aa: CASIHAPGRGARGYTF
CDR3nt: TGTGCCAGCATCCATGCTCCAGGGCGCGGTGCTCGGGGCTACACCTTC

v_gene: TRBV11-3
abundance: .
j_gene: TRBJ2-7
d_gene: .
CDR3aa: CASSLSQRTSYEQYF
CDR3nt: TGTGCCAGCAGCTTAAGCCAGAGAACTTCCTACGAGCAGTACTTC

v_gene: TRBV5-1
abundance: few
j_gene: TRBJ1-1
d_gene: .
CDR3aa: CASSPSPASEAFF
CDR3nt: TGCGCCAGCAGCCCATCACCCGCGAGTGAAGCTTTCTTT

v_gene: TRBV28
abundance: few
j_gene: TRBJ1-4
d_gene: TRBD1
CDR3aa: CASTGSDEKLFF
CDR3nt: TGTGCCTCGACAGGGTCGGATGAAAAACTGTTTTTT

v_gene: TRBV10-1
abundance: few
j_gene: TRBJ1-1
d_gene: .
CDR3aa: CASRDQGSTEAFF
CDR3nt: TGCGCCAGCAGAGACCAGGGGAGCACTGAAGCTTTCTTT

v_gene: TRBV29-1
abundance: .
j_gene: TRBJ1-2
d_gene: .
CDR3aa: CSVGRSRGRDGYTF
CDR3nt: TGCAGCGTTGGCAGGTCGAGGGGCAGGGATGGCTACACCTTC

v_gene: TRBV7-2
abundance: .
j_gene: TRBJ1-5
d_gene: .
CDR3aa: CASSSQDPDQPQHF
CDR3nt: TGTGCCAGCAGCTCACAGGACCCAGATCAGCCCCAGCATTTT

v_gene: TRBV4-2
abundance: few
j_gene: TRBJ2-2
d_gene: .
CDR3aa: CASSQERDRRGGELFF
CDR3nt: TGTGCCAGCAGCCAAGAACGGGACCGGCGGGGCGGGGAGCTGTTTTTT

v_gene: TRBV6-2/TRBV6-3
abundance: few
j_gene: TRBJ1-4
d_gene: TRBD1
CDR3aa: CASSERLGTGDEKLFF
CDR3nt: TGTGCCAGCAGTGAAAGACTAGGGACAGGGGATGAAAAACTGTTTTTT